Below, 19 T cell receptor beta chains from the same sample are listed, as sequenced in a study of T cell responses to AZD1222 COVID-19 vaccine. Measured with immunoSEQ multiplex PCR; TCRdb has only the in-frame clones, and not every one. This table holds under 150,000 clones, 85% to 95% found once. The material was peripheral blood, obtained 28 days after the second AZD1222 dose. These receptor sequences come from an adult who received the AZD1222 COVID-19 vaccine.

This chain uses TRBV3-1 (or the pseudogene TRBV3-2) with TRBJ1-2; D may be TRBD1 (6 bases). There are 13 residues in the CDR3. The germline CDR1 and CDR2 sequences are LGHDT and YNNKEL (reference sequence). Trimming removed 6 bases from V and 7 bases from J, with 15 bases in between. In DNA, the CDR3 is TGTGCCAGCAGTCAAAACAGGGCGGCTGGCTACACCTTC. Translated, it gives CASSQNRAAGYTF.

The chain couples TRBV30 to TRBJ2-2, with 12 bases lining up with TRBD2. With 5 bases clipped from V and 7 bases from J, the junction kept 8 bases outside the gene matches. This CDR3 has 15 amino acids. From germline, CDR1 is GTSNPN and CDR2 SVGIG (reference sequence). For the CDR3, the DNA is TGTGCCTGGGAAGGACTAGCGGGACTTAACGGGGAGCTGTTTTTT. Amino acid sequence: CAWEGLAGLNGELFF. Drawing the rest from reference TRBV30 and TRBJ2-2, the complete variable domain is SQTIHQWPATLVQPVGSPLSLECTVEGTSNPNLYWYRQAAGRGLQLLFYSVGIGQISSEVPQNLSASRPQDRQFILSSKKLLLSDSGFYLCAWEGLAGLNGELFFGEGSRLTVL.

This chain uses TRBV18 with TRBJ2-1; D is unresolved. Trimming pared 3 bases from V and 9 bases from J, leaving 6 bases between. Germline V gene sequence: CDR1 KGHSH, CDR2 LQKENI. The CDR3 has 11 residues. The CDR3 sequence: CASSPVGEQFF. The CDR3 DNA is TGTGCCAGCTCACCGGTAGGTGAGCAGTTCTTC.

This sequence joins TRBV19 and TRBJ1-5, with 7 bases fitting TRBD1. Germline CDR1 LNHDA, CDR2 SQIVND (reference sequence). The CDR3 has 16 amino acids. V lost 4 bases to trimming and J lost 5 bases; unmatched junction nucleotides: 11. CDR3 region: CASSRKPGQRYQPQHF. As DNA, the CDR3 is TGTGCCAGTAGTAGAAAACCGGGACAGAGATATCAGCCCCAGCATTTT.

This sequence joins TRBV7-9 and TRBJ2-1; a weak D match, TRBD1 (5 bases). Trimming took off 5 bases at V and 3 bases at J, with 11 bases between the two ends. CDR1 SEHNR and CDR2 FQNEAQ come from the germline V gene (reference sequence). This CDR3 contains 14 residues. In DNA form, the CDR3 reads TGTGCCAGCAGCCCGAAGACAGACTACAATGAGCAGTTCTTC. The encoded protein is CASSPKTDYNEQFF.

The CDR3 spells CAISAGDGAGNTIYF. CDR3 nucleotides: TGTGCCATCAGTGCCGGGGATGGGGCTGGAAACACCATATATTTT. V gene TRBV10-3 combines with J gene TRBJ1-3; no firm D call. Trimming left V 4 bases short and J 2 bases short, with 12 bases between. CDR3 length: 15 amino acids. CDR1 ENHRY and CDR2 SYGVKD come from the germline V gene.

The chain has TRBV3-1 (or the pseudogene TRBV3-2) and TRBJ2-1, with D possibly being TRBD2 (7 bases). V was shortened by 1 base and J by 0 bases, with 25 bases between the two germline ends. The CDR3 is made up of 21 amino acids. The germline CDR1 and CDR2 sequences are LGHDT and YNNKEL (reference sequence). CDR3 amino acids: CASSQVPTGTTEISSYNEQFF. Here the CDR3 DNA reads TGTGCCAGCAGCCAAGTCCCAACAGGGACTACCGAAATAAGCTCCTACAATGAGCAGTTCTTC.

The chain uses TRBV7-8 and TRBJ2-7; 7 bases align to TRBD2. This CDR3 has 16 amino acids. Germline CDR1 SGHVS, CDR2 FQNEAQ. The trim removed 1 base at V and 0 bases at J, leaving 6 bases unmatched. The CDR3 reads CASSLVAGVGSYEQYF. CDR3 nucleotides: TGTGCCAGCAGCTTAGTTGCGGGAGTAGGCTCCTACGAGCAGTACTTC. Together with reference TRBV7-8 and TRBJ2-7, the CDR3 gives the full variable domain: GAGVSQSPRYKVAKRGQDVALRCDPISGHVSLFWYQQALGQGPEFLTYFQNEAQLDKSGLPSDRFFAERPEGSVSTLKIQRTQQEDSAVYLCASSLVAGVGSYEQYFGPGTRLTVT.

CDR3 protein: CASSGPLRSNEQYF. In DNA form, the CDR3 reads TGTGCCAGCAGCGGGCCCCTCAGGTCGAACGAGCAGTACTTC. The V gene is TRBV9, the J gene TRBJ2-7, with no clear D. Deletions cut 3 bases from V and 5 bases from J, with 15 bases between. Germline V gene lookup returns CDR1 SGDLS and CDR2 YYNGEE. The CDR3 extends over 14 amino acids.

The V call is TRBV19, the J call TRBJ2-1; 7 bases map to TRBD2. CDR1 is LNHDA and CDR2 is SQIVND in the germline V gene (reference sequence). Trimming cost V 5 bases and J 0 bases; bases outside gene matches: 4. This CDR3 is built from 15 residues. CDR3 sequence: CASSVSGTSYNEQFF. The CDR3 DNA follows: TGTGCCAGTAGTGTCAGCGGGACCTCCTACAATGAGCAGTTCTTC.

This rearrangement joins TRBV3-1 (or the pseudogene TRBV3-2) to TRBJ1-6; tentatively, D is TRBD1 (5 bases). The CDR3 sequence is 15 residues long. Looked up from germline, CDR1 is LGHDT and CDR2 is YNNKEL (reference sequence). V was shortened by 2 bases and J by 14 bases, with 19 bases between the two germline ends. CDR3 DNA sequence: TGTGCCAGCAGCCAATCGACGGTTCCTCGGGGGGCCCTCCACTTT. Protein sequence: CASSQSTVPRGALHF.

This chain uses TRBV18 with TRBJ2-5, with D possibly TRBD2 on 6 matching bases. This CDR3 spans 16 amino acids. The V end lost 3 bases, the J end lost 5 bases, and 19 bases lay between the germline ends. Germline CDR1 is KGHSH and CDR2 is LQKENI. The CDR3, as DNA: TGTGCCAGCTCACCGGTTGCGGGAATAGCGATGGAGACCCAGTACTTC. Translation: CASSPVAGIAMETQYF.

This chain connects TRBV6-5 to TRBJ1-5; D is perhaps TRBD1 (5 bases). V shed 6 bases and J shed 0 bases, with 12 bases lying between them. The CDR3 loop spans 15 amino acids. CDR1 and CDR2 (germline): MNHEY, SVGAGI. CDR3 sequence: CASSLHRSSNQPQHF. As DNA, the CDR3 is TGTGCCAGCAGCCTACACAGGTCTAGCAATCAGCCCCAGCATTTT.

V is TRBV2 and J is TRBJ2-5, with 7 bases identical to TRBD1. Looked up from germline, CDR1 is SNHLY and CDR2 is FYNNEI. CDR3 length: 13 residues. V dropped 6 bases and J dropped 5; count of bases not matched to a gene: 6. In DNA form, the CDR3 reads TGTGCCAGCAGCGGACAGGCGCGGGAGACCCAGTACTTC. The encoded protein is CASSGQARETQYF.

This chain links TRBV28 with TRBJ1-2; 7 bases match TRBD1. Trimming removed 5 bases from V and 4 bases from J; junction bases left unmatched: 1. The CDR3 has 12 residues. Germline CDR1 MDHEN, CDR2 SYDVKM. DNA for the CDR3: TGTGCCAGCAGTACAGGGGCCTATGGCTACACCTTC. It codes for CASSTGAYGYTF.

Written as DNA, the CDR3 is TGTGCCAGTAGTATAGACGGGACTAGCGGGAGTGAGACCCAGTACTTC. Amino acid sequence: CASSIDGTSGSETQYF. The V call is TRBV19, the J call TRBJ2-5, with TRBD2 identical over 14 bases. CDR3 length: 16 amino acids. Per the germline V gene, CDR1 is LNHDA and CDR2 is SQIVND (reference sequence). V was clipped by 0 bases and J by 5 bases; unmatched bases: 2.

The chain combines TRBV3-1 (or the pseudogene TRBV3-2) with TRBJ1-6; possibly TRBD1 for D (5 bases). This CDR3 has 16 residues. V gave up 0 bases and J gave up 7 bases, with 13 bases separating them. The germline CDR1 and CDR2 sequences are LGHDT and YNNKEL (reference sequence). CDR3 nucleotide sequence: TGTGCCAGCAGCCAAGATTGGGGGGGGACCAATTCACCCCTCCACTTT. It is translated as CASSQDWGGTNSPLHF.

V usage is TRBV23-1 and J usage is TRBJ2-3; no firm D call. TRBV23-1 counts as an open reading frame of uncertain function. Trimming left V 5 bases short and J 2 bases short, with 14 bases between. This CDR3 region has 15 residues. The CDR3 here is CASSSAGEPTDTQYF. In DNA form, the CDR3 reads TGCGCCAGCAGTTCCGCAGGAGAACCCACAGATACGCAGTATTTT.

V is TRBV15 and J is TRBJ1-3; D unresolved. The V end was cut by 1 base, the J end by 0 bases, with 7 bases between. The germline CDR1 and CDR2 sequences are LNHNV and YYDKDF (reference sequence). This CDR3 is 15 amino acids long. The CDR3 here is CATSRGPSSGNTIYF. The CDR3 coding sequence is TGTGCCACCAGCAGAGGACCGAGCTCTGGAAACACCATATATTTT.